The present entry profiles one TCR beta chain with its context. Its antigen is unidentified. The sample belongs to a study of T cells in Graves' hyperthyroidism and ophthalmopathy. Researchers took RNA transcripts and amplified the TCR beta CDR3 regions from them. First-round RT-PCR of the TCR CDR3 relied on the HTBI primer set. Each CDR3 protein is one row after TCRdb ran MiXCR on the multiplex PCR reads. The sample yields 340,000 or so distinct CDR3 sequences, roughly a fifth seen once. Study-wide results and limits: Blood shared most expanded thyroid clonotypes above 0.001. A 13 V-J signature model discriminated ophthalmopathy versus stable hyperthyroidism.

In patients aged 18 to 65, hyperthyroidism was newly diagnosed, with duration under 2 months. The diagnostic basis comprised clinical symptoms, serum thyroxine and TRAb, thyroid ultrasound and orbital computed tomography. The TCR comes from a woman aged 45-65 years with Graves' hyperthyroidism. Source material: blood.

CDR3 residues: CASSLSASGSSYEQYF. The CDR3 bases are TGTGCCAGCAGTTTATCCGCTAGCGGGAGCTCCTACGAGCAGTACTTC. The chain combines TRBV28 with TRBJ2-7, with 10 nucleotides matching TRBD2. The CDR3 covers 16 residues. V trimming: 1 base; J trimming: 0 bases; junction bases outside the gene matches: 3. Germline lookup yields CDR1 MDHEN and CDR2 SYDVKM.